This T cell receptor beta chain appears in the sequencing data of a study of blood T cell repertoires in COVID-19. Looking at the study overall: COVID-19 samples collected from the United States, Italy and Spain covered acute and convalescent phases.

CDR1 and CDR2 (germline): SGHRS, YFSETQ. The CDR3 runs to 15 residues. After removal of 3 bases from V and 3 bases from J, the junction contained 5 bases not matched to a gene. Methods used by the authors: Amplification of reference gene primers provided the estimated nucleated cell counts. Libraries were prepared by immunoSEQ multiplex PCR; TCRdb keeps only in-frame clonotypes and omits some of them. V, J and clone size are taken as reported in that table, and D and trimming were inferred from the DNA itself. Among 150,000 to 200,000 clones listed, 70% to 90% were seen once. Specimen: peripheral blood. The source of this sequence is a man between 18 and 29 years old with acute or convalescent COVID-19. This sequence joins TRBV5-1 and TRBJ2-2; 7 bases align to TRBD1. CDR3 protein: CASSSPGTDTGELFF. CDR3 in DNA: TGCGCCAGCAGCTCCCCCGGGACAGACACCGGGGAGCTGTTTTTT.